One sample yielded the 27 T cell receptor beta chains listed below, sequenced in a study of shared clonotypes between healthy human individuals (TCRdb year 2020). Library generation was performed with the immunoSEQ multiplex PCR assay. In TCRdb, the immuneACCESS table is reduced to in-frame sequences with V and J assigned. These tables do not hold every clone; where another copy was compared, an unresolved V gene accounts for under half, and the others remain unexplained. The sample table records 1 million to 1.3 million clones; approximately 78% of these occur just once. The ten largest clones capture under 0.8% of the sample. Sequencing was carried out using memory CD4+ T cells from PBMCs. The cell subset or site label here, explained by the study, means: CD45RA-negative fraction. These receptors were collected from a man aged 18 to 29 in good health. Some clones in this sample may be carry-over from other donors' samples.

V usage is TRBV9 and J usage is TRBJ1-4; D gene ambiguous. The CDR3 loop spans 14 amino acids. V was shortened by 6 bases and J by 7 bases, with 16 bases between the two germline ends. Per germline, CDR1 SGDLS and CDR2 YYNGEE. CDR3 bases: TGTGCCAGCACCCCTGGCCGGGGAGGTGAAAAACTGTTTTTT. Translation gives CASTPGRGGEKLFF.

V and J are TRBV10-3 and TRBJ1-5; 12 nucleotides match TRBD1. Germline values: CDR1 ENHRY, CDR2 SYGVKD. This CDR3 is built from 18 residues. V shed 2 bases and J 2 bases; nucleotides not matched to a gene: 7. Written as DNA, the CDR3 is TGTGCCATCAGTGAGGGCGGGGACAGGGGGCTTCGCAATCAGCCCCAGCATTTT. It codes for CAISEGGDRGLRNQPQHF.

The rearrangement uses TRBV28 and TRBJ2-7; D gene ambiguous. Germline-derived CDR1 and CDR2 are MDHEN and SYDVKM. The CDR3 consists of 11 residues. The ends were cut back, 4 bases at V and 7 bases at J, with 8 bases in the middle. CDR3 sequence: CASSSLTEQYF. The CDR3 coding sequence is TGTGCCAGCAGTTCCCTCACTGAGCAGTACTTC.

V and J are TRBV30 and TRBJ2-5, with TRBD2 matching 9 bases. V gave up 6 bases and J gave up 2 bases; unmatched junction bases: 10. CDR1 GTSNPN and CDR2 SVGIG come from the germline V gene (reference sequence). There are 15 residues in the CDR3. The CDR3 here is CACAPGLAGQETQYF. CDR3 nucleotide sequence: TGTGCCTGCGCCCCTGGGCTAGCGGGACAAGAGACCCAGTACTTC.

This rearrangement joins TRBV18 to TRBJ1-5; D ambiguous. The V end was cut by 3 bases, the J end by 1 base, with 10 bases between. Germline lookup yields CDR1 KGHSH and CDR2 LQKENI. The length of the CDR3 is 15 residues. DNA for the CDR3: TGTGCCAGCTCACCGGTACCACAGAGCAATCAGCCCCAGCATTTT. This gives the protein CASSPVPQSNQPQHF.

This chain uses TRBV5-1 with TRBJ1-4; D unclear. The CDR3 has 17 amino acids. CDR1 is SGHRS, CDR2 YFSETQ, per germline. The V end lost 4 bases, the J end lost 4 bases, and 20 bases lay between the germline ends. As DNA, the CDR3 is TGCGCCAGCAGCCTAGGACCGAGCCGAGGGAGTAATGAAAAACTGTTTTTT. Amino acid sequence: CASSLGPSRGSNEKLFF.

The rearrangement links TRBV18 to TRBJ2-7; 13 bases are shared with TRBD2. CDR1 and CDR2 from the germline V gene are KGHSH and LQKENI. The CDR3 covers 15 residues. V trimming: 4 bases; J trimming: 3 bases; junction bases outside the gene matches: 3. CDR3 protein: CASSRLAGGIYEQYF. CDR3 sequence (DNA): TGTGCCAGCTCACGACTAGCGGGAGGCATCTACGAGCAGTACTTC.

The V gene is TRBV30, the J gene TRBJ2-3; 9 bases are shared with TRBD2. The CDR3 totals 14 residues. The germline CDR1 and CDR2 sequences are GTSNPN and SVGIG (reference sequence). V trimming: 1 base; J trimming: 4 bases; junction bases outside the gene matches: 3. The CDR3 spells CAWSAASGADTQYF. Written as DNA, the CDR3 is TGTGCCTGGAGTGCGGCTAGCGGGGCAGATACGCAGTATTTT.

The chain joins TRBV7-8 to TRBJ1-5, with 8 bases that match TRBD1. Germline CDR1 is SGHVS and CDR2 is FQNEAQ. The CDR3 has 15 residues. V shed 5 bases and J 7 bases; nucleotides not matched to a gene: 10. The CDR3 reads CASSLDREFGQPQHF. Written as DNA, the CDR3 is TGTGCCAGCAGCCTGGACAGGGAATTTGGACAGCCCCAGCATTTT.

Concerning this clone itself: A much larger clonotype is one base distant, so this may be a read error. The same CDR3 can be traced to other DNA sequences in this sample. V and J are TRBV29-1 and TRBJ2-7; the D gene is possibly TRBD1 (6 bases). The germline V and J ends were trimmed by 3 bases and 5 bases, with 8 bases remaining between them. The CDR3 covers 11 residues. Per germline, CDR1 SQVTM and CDR2 ANQGSEA. Here the CDR3 DNA reads TGCAGCGTTGAGAGGGGGAACGAGCAGTACTTC. Protein: CSVERGNEQYF.

In regard to this clone: One junction end disagrees with the germline gene, perhaps due to a read error. The chain joins TRBV5-4 to TRBJ1-1, with 7 bases fitting TRBD1. Germline V gene data show CDR1 as SGHNT and CDR2 as YYREEE (reference sequence). The CDR3 loop spans 15 amino acids. The DNA for the CDR3 is TGCGCCAGCAGCCAAGAGGGGGCGATGAACACTGAAGCTTTCTTT. Its protein is CASSQEGAMNTEAFF.

As concerns this clone: Other DNA sequences in this sample translate to the same CDR3. The genes are TRBV2 and TRBJ2-7, with 7 bases fitting TRBD2. The germline V gene has CDR1 SNHLY and CDR2 FYNNEI. This CDR3 is 12 amino acids long. Germline trimming cut 3 bases from V and 6 bases from J; bases unmatched to any gene: 2. The CDR3 coding sequence is TGTGCCAGCAGTGATACGGGAGGCGAGCAGTACTTC. Its protein is CASSDTGGEQYF.

The genes are TRBV6-1 and TRBJ1-1; D call uncertain. Trimming removed 7 bases at V and 9 bases at J, with 18 bases between. The CDR3 is 13 residues long. From germline, CDR1 is MNHNS and CDR2 SASEGT. The CDR3 is CASISMGITKAFF. The CDR3 bases are TGTGCCAGCATCAGTATGGGAATTACCAAAGCTTTCTTT.

Only a few counts were recorded for this clone. V and J are TRBV18 and TRBJ1-3, with 7 bases fitting TRBD1. Trimming took 3 bases from V and 3 from J; bases not matched to a gene: 8. Germline loops: CDR1 KGHSH, CDR2 LQKENI. The CDR3 is made up of 16 amino acids. The DNA for the CDR3 is TGTGCCAGCTCACCTTCGACAGGGTCGCTTGGAAACACCATATATTTT. Translation gives CASSPSTGSLGNTIYF.

V gene TRBV18 combines with J gene TRBJ2-7, with TRBD1 matching over 9 bases. The length of the CDR3 is 14 residues. V trimming: 6 bases; J trimming: 3 bases; junction bases outside the gene matches: 6. Germline V gives CDR1 KGHSH, CDR2 LQKENI. CDR3 region: CASSYPGQGYEQYF. The DNA of the CDR3 is TGTGCCAGCTCGTATCCGGGACAGGGCTACGAGCAGTACTTC.

The chain is built from TRBV30 and TRBJ2-2; no clear D. There are 13 residues in the CDR3. V gave up 4 bases and J gave up 2 bases, with 8 bases separating them. Germline CDR1 and CDR2: GTSNPN and SVGIG (reference sequence). CDR3 amino acids: CAWTTTNTGELFF. In DNA, the CDR3 is TGTGCCTGGACCACTACAAACACCGGGGAGCTGTTTTTT.

The CDR3 spells CASRGQDPTGELFF. Written as DNA, the CDR3 is TGTGCCAGTAGGGGACAGGACCCTACCGGGGAGCTGTTTTTT. The V gene is TRBV19, the J gene TRBJ2-2; TRBD1 matches at 8 bases. Looked up from germline, CDR1 is LNHDA and CDR2 is SQIVND (reference sequence). V shed 6 bases and J 5 bases; nucleotides not matched to a gene: 5. CDR3 size: 14 residues. Full variable domain (missing parts from reference TRBV19 and TRBJ2-2): DGGITQSPKYLFRKEGQNVTLSCEQNLNHDAMYWYRQDPGQGLRLIYYSQIVNDFQKGDIAEGYSVSREKKESFPLTVTSAQKNPTAFYLCASRGQDPTGELFFGEGSRLTVL.

V is TRBV29-1 and J is TRBJ2-7, with TRBD2 identical over 7 bases. V gave up 5 bases and J gave up 6 bases; unmatched junction bases: 7. This CDR3 has 12 residues. From germline, CDR1 is SQVTM and CDR2 ANQGSEA. CDR3 sequence reads: CSVSSGSREQYF. CDR3 bases: TGCAGCGTTTCTAGCGGTTCCCGCGAGCAGTACTTC.

This clone occurred many times. This chain connects TRBV30 to TRBJ2-7; a possible D gene is TRBD2 (5 bases). The CDR3 spans 11 residues. Per germline, CDR1 GTSNPN and CDR2 SVGIG (reference sequence). Trimming pared 3 bases from V and 3 bases from J, leaving 6 bases between. The CDR3 nucleotides are TGTGCCTGGAGCGAGGGCTACGAGCAGTACTTC. The encoded protein is CAWSEGYEQYF.

The V call is TRBV5-4, the J call TRBJ2-7; 7 bases match TRBD1. The CDR3 covers 14 residues. Per germline, CDR1 SGHNT and CDR2 YYREEE (reference sequence). The V segment lost 0 bases and the J segment 5 bases; nucleotides outside the gene matches: 5. CDR3 residues: CASSLGQGADEQYF. CDR3 nucleotide sequence: TGTGCCAGCAGCTTGGGACAGGGCGCGGACGAGCAGTACTTC.

The V and J genes are TRBV11-1 and TRBJ2-3; no clear D. CDR1 SGHAT and CDR2 FQDESV come from the germline V gene (reference sequence). The V gene lost 5 bases and the J gene lost 2 bases, with 14 bases spanning the gap. The CDR3 runs to 15 residues. CDR3: CASSRSVGLTDTQYF. The CDR3 coding sequence is TGTGCCAGCAGCCGGAGCGTGGGCCTCACAGATACGCAGTATTTT.

The chain joins TRBV18 to TRBJ1-1, with D unclear. V was shortened by 3 bases and J by 1 base, with 12 bases between the two germline ends. CDR1 is KGHSH and CDR2 is LQKENI in the germline V gene. CDR3 size: 15 residues. The CDR3 sequence: CASSPGQVANTEAFF. The CDR3 DNA reads TGTGCCAGCTCACCCGGGCAGGTAGCGAACACTGAAGCTTTCTTT.

This chain joins TRBV7-3 and TRBJ2-2; 8 bases are shared with TRBD2. This CDR3 comprises 15 residues. CDR1 SGHTA and CDR2 FQGTGA come from the germline V gene. V lost 5 bases to trimming and J lost 4 bases; unmatched junction nucleotides: 6. The CDR3 region has the DNA TGTGCCAGCAGCCGCACCGGGGGGGTCACCGGGGAGCTGTTTTTT. This translates into CASSRTGGVTGELFF.

V gene TRBV2 combines with J gene TRBJ1-1; possibly TRBD1 for D (5 bases). Germline-derived CDR1 and CDR2 are SNHLY and FYNNEI. V was cut by 3 bases and J by 5 bases, with 10 bases left in between. This CDR3 is 13 amino acids long. This CDR3 reads CASSEVGGTEAFF. DNA of the CDR3: TGTGCCAGCAGTGAGGTTGGGGGGACTGAAGCTTTCTTT.

The table lists this clone with a few counts. The chain links TRBV2 to TRBJ1-1; 8 bases align to TRBD1. The CDR3 loop spans 14 amino acids. Germline V gene data show CDR1 as SNHLY and CDR2 as FYNNEI. The trim removed 4 bases at V and 1 base at J, leaving 2 bases unmatched. The CDR3 region has the DNA TGTGCCAGCAGTGGACAGGGGACGAACACTGAAGCTTTCTTT. Amino acids: CASSGQGTNTEAFF. The full variable domain, completed using reference TRBV2 and TRBJ1-1, is EPEVTQTPSHQVTQMGQEVILRCVPISNHLYFYWYRQILGQKVEFLVSFYNNEISEKSEIFDDQFSVERPDGSNFTLKIRSTKLEDSAMYFCASSGQGTNTEAFFGQGTRLTVV.

Here the CDR3 reads CASSSTGVTEAFF. The CDR3 DNA reads as TGTGCCAGCAGCTCGACAGGGGTAACTGAAGCTTTCTTT. The genes are TRBV7-3 and TRBJ1-1, with TRBD1 matching 8 bases. Germline CDR1 and CDR2: SGHTA and FQGTGA. J was trimmed by 5 bases and V by 4 bases; bases with no gene match: 3. This CDR3 region has 13 residues.

This chain links TRBV7-9 with TRBJ2-5; the match to TRBD1 covers 11 bases. The CDR3 loop spans 17 amino acids. CDR1 is SEHNR, CDR2 FQNEAQ, per germline (reference sequence). The V and J ends lost 5 bases and 0 bases, in that order; junction bases with no gene match: 8. CDR3 protein: CASSTIGQGAYQETQYF. The CDR3, as DNA: TGTGCCAGCAGCACGATTGGACAGGGGGCTTACCAAGAGACCCAGTACTTC.